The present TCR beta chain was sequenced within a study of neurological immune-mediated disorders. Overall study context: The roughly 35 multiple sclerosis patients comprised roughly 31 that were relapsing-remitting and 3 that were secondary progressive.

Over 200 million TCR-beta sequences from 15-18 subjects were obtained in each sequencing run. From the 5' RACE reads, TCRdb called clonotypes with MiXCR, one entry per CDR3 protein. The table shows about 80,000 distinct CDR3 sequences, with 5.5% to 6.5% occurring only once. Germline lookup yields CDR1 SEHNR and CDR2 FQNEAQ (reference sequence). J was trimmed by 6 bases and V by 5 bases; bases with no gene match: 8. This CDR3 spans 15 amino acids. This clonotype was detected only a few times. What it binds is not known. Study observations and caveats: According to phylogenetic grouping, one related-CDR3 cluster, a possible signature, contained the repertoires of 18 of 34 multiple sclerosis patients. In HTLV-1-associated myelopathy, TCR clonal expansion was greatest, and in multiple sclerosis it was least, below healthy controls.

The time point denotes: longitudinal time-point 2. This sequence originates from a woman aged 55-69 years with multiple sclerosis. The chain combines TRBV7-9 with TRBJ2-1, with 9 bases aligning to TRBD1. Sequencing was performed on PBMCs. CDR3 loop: CASSSLGQGGNEQFF. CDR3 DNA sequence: TGTGCCAGCAGCAGCTTGGGACAGGGAGGCAATGAGCAGTTCTTC.